This is a list of T cell receptor beta chains from one sample in a study of beta chain features in type 1 diabetes. Here immunoSEQ multiplex PCR was the method, and the copy in TCRdb shows in-frame clones only, minus some. Among roughly 230,000 clones listed, around 9.6% were seen once. Sequencing used naive CD4+ T cells from blood. These receptors were obtained from a woman under 30 in good health. Each CDR3 is given with its conserved first and last residue. Each record gives: clone size, D gene, J gene, V gene, CDR3 protein, CDR3 DNA. D genes are given only for firm matches. Size tells how often a clone was seen (once, few, many) or the class of an expanded clone, and some rows leave it out.

clone_size: .
d_call: .
j_call: TRBJ1-2
v_call: TRBV6-1
cdr3_aa: CASSESWLTRGYTF
cdr3_nt: TGTGCCAGCAGTGAAAGTTGGCTGACGAGGGGCTACACCTTC

clone_size: few
d_call: .
j_call: TRBJ1-4
v_call: TRBV25-1
cdr3_aa: CASSDWTKTNEKLFF
cdr3_nt: TGTGCCAGCAGTGACTGGACAAAGACTAATGAAAAACTGTTTTTT

clone_size: .
d_call: .
j_call: TRBJ2-7
v_call: TRBV6-1
cdr3_aa: CASSRRAVEQYF
cdr3_nt: TGTGCCAGCAGTCGCAGGGCCGTCGAGCAGTACTTC

clone_size: .
d_call: .
j_call: TRBJ2-7
v_call: TRBV6-1
cdr3_aa: CASSEGGGPFEQYF
cdr3_nt: TGTGCCAGCAGTGAAGGGGGCGGTCCCTTCGAGCAGTACTTC

clone_size: .
d_call: .
j_call: TRBJ1-1
v_call: TRBV7-9
cdr3_aa: CASSLGTHDEAFF
cdr3_nt: TGTGCCAGCAGCCTCGGGACACACGATGAAGCTTTCTTT

clone_size: few
d_call: TRBD1
j_call: TRBJ1-1
v_call: TRBV27
cdr3_aa: CASGRQGGTEAFF
cdr3_nt: TGTGCCAGCGGACGCCAGGGGGGCACTGAAGCTTTCTTT

clone_size: .
d_call: .
j_call: TRBJ2-3
v_call: TRBV6-1
cdr3_aa: CASWNEEFTDTQYF
cdr3_nt: TGTGCCAGCTGGAACGAGGAATTTACAGATACGCAGTATTTT

clone_size: few
d_call: .
j_call: TRBJ1-1
v_call: TRBV11-2
cdr3_aa: CASSSYRNTEAFF
cdr3_nt: TGTGCCAGCAGCTCCTACAGGAACACTGAAGCTTTCTTT

clone_size: .
d_call: .
j_call: TRBJ1-4
v_call: TRBV30
cdr3_aa: CAWSLGQPGRDEKLFF
cdr3_nt: TGTGCCTGGAGTTTAGGACAGCCCGGCCGAGATGAAAAACTGTTTTTT

clone_size: few
d_call: TRBD2
j_call: TRBJ2-7
v_call: TRBV6-6
cdr3_aa: CASSYSTYGGDEQYF
cdr3_nt: TGTGCCAGCAGTTACTCGACTTATGGGGGGGACGAGCAGTACTTC

clone_size: .
d_call: .
j_call: TRBJ1-2
v_call: TRBV27
cdr3_aa: CASSLRGNYGYTF
cdr3_nt: TGTGCCAGCAGTTTAAGGGGGAACTATGGCTACACCTTC

clone_size: .
d_call: TRBD2
j_call: TRBJ2-7
v_call: TRBV6-5
cdr3_aa: CASSLAGGKQYF
cdr3_nt: TGTGCCAGCAGTCTAGCGGGAGGCAAGCAGTACTTC

clone_size: few
d_call: TRBD1
j_call: TRBJ1-2
v_call: TRBV28
cdr3_aa: CASGQAKYGYTF
cdr3_nt: TGTGCCAGCGGACAGGCGAAGTATGGCTACACCTTC

clone_size: .
d_call: TRBD2
j_call: TRBJ2-3
v_call: TRBV6-1
cdr3_aa: CATAWRDYKSDTQYF
cdr3_nt: TGTGCCACCGCCTGGCGGGACTACAAGTCAGATACGCAGTATTTT

clone_size: .
d_call: .
j_call: TRBJ2-7
v_call: TRBV9
cdr3_aa: CASSVGAYGYEQYF
cdr3_nt: TGTGCCAGCAGCGTGGGCGCGTACGGCTACGAGCAGTACTTC

clone_size: .
d_call: TRBD1
j_call: TRBJ2-3
v_call: TRBV6-5
cdr3_aa: CASRGQGGTDTQYF
cdr3_nt: TGTGCCAGCAGGGGACAGGGTGGCACAGATACGCAGTATTTT

clone_size: few
d_call: .
j_call: TRBJ2-7
v_call: TRBV30
cdr3_aa: CAWSSGQLRAF
cdr3_nt: TGTGCCTGGAGCTCCGGACAGCTAAGGGCCTTC

clone_size: few
d_call: .
j_call: TRBJ2-3
v_call: TRBV30
cdr3_aa: CAWSVGGGGSRDTQYF
cdr3_nt: TGTGCCTGGAGTGTAGGAGGGGGGGGAAGTCGCGATACGCAGTATTTT

clone_size: .
d_call: .
j_call: TRBJ2-3
v_call: TRBV30
cdr3_aa: CAWSVAGSTDTQYF
cdr3_nt: TGTGCCTGGAGTGTGGCAGGCTCCACAGATACGCAGTATTTT

clone_size: .
d_call: TRBD1
j_call: TRBJ1-1
v_call: TRBV29-1
cdr3_aa: CSVKGAEAFF
cdr3_nt: TGCAGCGTTAAGGGGGCTGAGGCTTTCTTT

clone_size: few
d_call: .
j_call: TRBJ2-7
v_call: TRBV9
cdr3_aa: CASSVKTGGLVEQYF
cdr3_nt: TGTGCCAGCAGCGTAAAAACAGGCGGCTTGGTGGAGCAGTACTTC

clone_size: .
d_call: TRBD1
j_call: TRBJ2-1
v_call: TRBV5-1
cdr3_aa: CASSPRQGIGNEQFF
cdr3_nt: TGCGCCAGCAGCCCCCGACAGGGTATCGGGAATGAGCAGTTCTTC